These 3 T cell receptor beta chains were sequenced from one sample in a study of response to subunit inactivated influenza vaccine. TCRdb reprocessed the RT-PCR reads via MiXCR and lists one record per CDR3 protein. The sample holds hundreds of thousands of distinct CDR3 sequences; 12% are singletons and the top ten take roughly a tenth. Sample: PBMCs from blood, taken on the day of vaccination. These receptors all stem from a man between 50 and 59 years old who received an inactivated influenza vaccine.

The CDR3 is CASSSSLRETQYF. The CDR3 nucleotides are TGTGCCAGCAGCTCAAGCTTGAGAGAGACCCAGTACTTC. The V gene is TRBV5-4, the J gene TRBJ2-5; D not resolved. This CDR3 is built from 13 residues. CDR1 and CDR2 from the germline V gene are SGHNT and YYREEE (reference sequence). The ends were cut back, 3 bases at V and 4 bases at J, with 10 bases in the middle.

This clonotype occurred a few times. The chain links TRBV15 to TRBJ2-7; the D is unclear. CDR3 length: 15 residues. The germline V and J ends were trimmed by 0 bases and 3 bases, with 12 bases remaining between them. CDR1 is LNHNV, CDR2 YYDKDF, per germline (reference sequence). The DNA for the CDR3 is TGTGCCACCAGCAGAGAGGGGTTCGGCAACTACGAGCAGTACTTC. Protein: CATSREGFGNYEQYF.

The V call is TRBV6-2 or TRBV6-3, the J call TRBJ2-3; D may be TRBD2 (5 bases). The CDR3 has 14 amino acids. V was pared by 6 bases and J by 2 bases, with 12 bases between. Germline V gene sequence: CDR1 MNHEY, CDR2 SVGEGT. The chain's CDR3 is CASSSGFFTDTQYF. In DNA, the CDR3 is TGTGCCAGCAGCTCGGGATTCTTCACAGATACGCAGTATTTT.